A single sample is the source of the 8 T cell receptor beta chains below, sequenced in a study of beta chain features in type 1 diabetes. General observations from the study: Patients with Type 1 diabetes showed moderately but significantly shorter TCRB CDR3s in all four CD4+ subsets.

Their antigens remain unidentified. Expressed TCRB transcripts were sequenced after all isolated RNA was converted to cDNA. Method: immunoSEQ multiplex PCR; TCRdb's copy keeps in-frame clones and lacks some. The sample includes 300,000 to 400,000 clones, around 9.7% seen only once; the top ten take 1%. The sequencing input was central memory CD4+ T cells from blood. The receptors derive from a man aged 30 to 39 with type 1 diabetes.

This clone showed up just a few times. J is TRBJ1-6 and V is TRBV2, with a weak D call TRBD1 (5 bases). Germline CDR1 SNHLY, CDR2 FYNNEI. The CDR3 has 13 amino acids. V lost 6 bases to trimming and J lost 5 bases, with 8 bases between them. The CDR3 region has the DNA TGTGCCAGCAGGGCGGGGCATAATTCACCCCTCCACTTT. Protein sequence: CASRAGHNSPLHF. Using reference TRBV2 and TRBJ1-6 for the parts outside the CDR3, the full variable domain is EPEVTQTPSHQVTQMGQEVILRCVPISNHLYFYWYRQILGQKVEFLVSFYNNEISEKSEIFDDQFSVERPDGSNFTLKIRSTKLEDSAMYFCASRAGHNSPLHFGNGTRLTVT.

J is TRBJ1-2 and V is TRBV10-3, with D possibly TRBD1 on 5 matching bases. Per germline, CDR1 ENHRY and CDR2 SYGVKD. CDR3 length: 12 amino acids. With 10 bases removed from V and 5 bases from J, the gap between germline ends came to 14 bases. The CDR3 is CATSDSPYGYTF. The CDR3, as DNA: TGTGCCACCTCAGACAGTCCGTATGGCTACACCTTC.

V usage is TRBV12-5 and J usage is TRBJ2-7; a possible D gene is TRBD1 (6 bases). V was cut by 1 base and J by 1 base, with 14 bases left in between. The CDR3 runs 16 residues. Germline CDR1 is LGHNT and CDR2 is FRNRAP. CDR3 in amino acids: CASGLALPDSSYEQYF. The CDR3 bases are TGTGCTAGTGGTTTGGCTCTACCGGACAGTTCCTACGAGCAGTACTTC.

The chain carries TRBV18 and TRBJ2-2; D possibly corresponds to TRBD1 (5 bases). The germline V gene encodes CDR1 KGHSH and CDR2 LQKENI. V gave up 0 bases and J gave up 5 bases, with 10 bases separating them. The CDR3 is 15 residues long. This chain's CDR3 is CASSPPRRGTGELFF. The CDR3, as DNA: TGTGCCAGCTCACCACCGAGAAGGGGAACCGGGGAGCTGTTTTTT.

This clone occurred a few times. The chain combines TRBV10-3 with TRBJ2-5; D perhaps matches TRBD2 (6 bases). V lost 9 bases, J lost 4 bases, and 15 bases lay in between. The germline V gene encodes CDR1 ENHRY and CDR2 SYGVKD. The CDR3 is made up of 13 amino acids. This CDR3 reads CAISREERETQYF. As DNA, the CDR3 is TGTGCCATTTCCAGGGAGGAACGAGAGACCCAGTACTTC.

CDR3 residues: CASSPAGSGEKLFF. CDR3 nucleotides: TGTGCCAGCAGCCCCGCGGGGTCGGGTGAAAAACTGTTTTTT. The chain combines TRBV7-8 with TRBJ1-4, with D uncertain. The CDR3 extends over 14 amino acids. Germline V gene sequence: CDR1 SGHVS, CDR2 FQNEAQ. The V end was cut by 5 bases, the J end by 7 bases, with 14 bases between.

The sample holds many counts of this clone. CDR3 in DNA: TGTGCCAGTGGGGAAGCTTCGGGATCTGGAAACACCATATATTTT. Residues: CASGEASGSGNTIYF. The V call is TRBV19, the J call TRBJ1-3; D uncertain. Between the trimmed V and J ends, which lost 8 bases and 1 base, there was a span of 15 bases. The CDR3 covers 15 residues. CDR1 LNHDA and CDR2 SQIVND come from the germline V gene (reference sequence).

This clone has only a few counts. The chain employs TRBV29-1 and TRBJ2-3; 7 bases fit TRBD1. V shed 7 bases and J 1 base; nucleotides not matched to a gene: 5. The CDR3 has 13 amino acids. Germline-derived CDR1 and CDR2 are SQVTM and ANQGSEA. The CDR3 DNA sequence: TGCAGCGAAGGGGACAGCCGCACAGATACGCAGTATTTT. Its protein is CSEGDSRTDTQYF.